This T cell receptor (beta chain) was sequenced for a study of human thymus T cells (dated by TCRdb to the early 2020s). About the study as a whole: The study used roughly 8 infant thymus samples plus four related peripheral blood samples to characterize TCR alpha and beta repertoires. The cohort included over five male and two female infants, with donor ages spanning 7 to 244 days. Here is what the overall study found, with its caveats: On average, thymus samples yielded 810,000 or so unique TCRB clonotypes, whereas blood samples yielded about 84,000. The related research found that thymic TCR repertoires overlapped highly between unrelated individuals. V and J gene segment usage appeared biased in both thymic and peripheral blood repertoires.

Sequences SEHNR (CDR1) and FQNEAQ (CDR2) are obtained from the germline V gene (reference sequence). The CDR3 runs 13 amino acids, cysteine and phenylalanine included. The CDR3 DNA has 39 bases and is translated from base 1. At the junction V is shortened by 3 bases and J by 4 bases, with 9 bases in between. The immunoSEQ multiplex PCR assay was used to amplify the TCRB and TCRAD loci from a standardized quantity of quality-controlled genomic DNA. Amplicons spanned the V(D)J region at a length sufficient to cover the CDR3 and identify V and J genes. Amplicon sequencing was performed on an Illumina platform through the commercial immunoSEQ service. As for how the authors treated the data: Primer bias and sequencing errors were corrected using previously described methods, and TCRAD and TCRB definitions followed the IMGT database. immunoSEQ Analyzer 3.0 and VDJTools were used for repertoire analysis, which covered basic statistics, V/J segment usage, diversity estimates, rarefaction and pairwise overlap. Chao1, ChaoE, Efron-Thisted, Shannon and inverse Simpson indices were used to estimate diversity, which was also estimated on datasets down-sampled to the smallest sample. Repertoire overlap used strict matching of CDR3 nucleotide sequence, V gene and J gene, with Jaccard-based multidimensional scaling clustering. As stored in TCRdb, this immuneACCESS dataset retains in-frame rearrangements with V and J assigned. A fraction of the clones does not appear; measured against another copy, unresolved V genes explain less than half of the discrepancy, and the remainder lacks a known reason. The V and J calls and clone size are taken from that table; D and trimming were inferred from the DNA. Counted in this sample were roughly 130,000 clones; around 94% of them appeared once. The top ten clones comprise less than 0.03% of the sample.

About this clone itself: The antigen it recognizes is unknown. Base qualities are not recorded, but no much larger clone differs from it by a single base.

Thymus tissue was obtained as surgical resects removed during corrective cardiac surgery. The donors were immunologically healthy infants in Finland who had open corrective cardiac surgery for congenital heart defects. Thymocytes were released mechanically from tissue and stored at -70 °C as pellets of roughly 9.5-32 million cells. Genomic DNA was extracted from frozen cell pellets with a QIAsymphony instrument. Rearrangement joined TRBV7-9 to TRBJ1-2; TRBD1 is perhaps the D gene, given 6 matching bases. This receptor was identified in a boy younger than two with a congenital heart defect but otherwise immunologically healthy. The sequencing sample was made of thymus tissue. CDR3 reads: CASSFEGGYGYTF. In nucleotides, the sequence is TGTGCCAGCAGCTTTGAGGGGGGCTATGGCTACACCTTC.